Listed here is a single TCR beta chain. No antigen is known for it. No base quality values were provided; no much bigger clone lies one nucleotide off. Libraries were made using the immunoSEQ multiplex PCR assay. TCRdb's version of the immuneACCESS table is confined to in-frame rearrangements and falls short of the full clone set. An unresolved V gene accounts for under half of the shortfall where checked; the remainder is of unknown origin. This sample comprises around 99,000 clones, 88% of them detected only once. About 5.3% of the sample goes to the ten largest clones. This entry belongs to a study of radiotherapy plus CTLA-4 blockade in lung cancer (dated by TCRdb to the late 2010s). Background on the whole study: Objective responses were observed in roughly a sixth of enrolled patients, and disease control was achieved in 30% to 40%. Here is what the overall study found, with its caveats: The strongest predictors of response were reported to be early dynamic shifts in blood T cell clones along with a rise in serum interferon-beta following radiation. TCR clones derived from tumors expanded in peripheral blood after treatment with radiotherapy and ipilimumab.

Focal radiation therapy combined with CTLA-4 blockade (ipilimumab) was tested in patients with chemo-refractory metastatic non-small-cell lung cancer. As encoded in the germline V gene, CDR1 is SGHRS while CDR2 is YFSETQ. After removal of 4 bases from V and 2 bases from J, the junction retains 3 bases not matched to a gene. The cysteine opens and the phenylalanine closes a CDR3 of 14 amino acids. CDR3 DNA only is kept here, 42 bases in frame from base 1. This clonotype was sampled from a human donor with non-small cell lung cancer that progressed on radiotherapy plus ipilimumab. The chain is encoded by TRBV5-1 joined to TRBJ1-1; TRBD1 fits 9 bases in the junction. Sample: peripheral blood, taken from a patient treated with radiotherapy plus ipilimumab. The CDR3 reads CASSTTGGNTEAFF. The sequenced DNA: TGCGCCAGCAGCACGACAGGGGGAAACACTGAAGCTTTCTTT.